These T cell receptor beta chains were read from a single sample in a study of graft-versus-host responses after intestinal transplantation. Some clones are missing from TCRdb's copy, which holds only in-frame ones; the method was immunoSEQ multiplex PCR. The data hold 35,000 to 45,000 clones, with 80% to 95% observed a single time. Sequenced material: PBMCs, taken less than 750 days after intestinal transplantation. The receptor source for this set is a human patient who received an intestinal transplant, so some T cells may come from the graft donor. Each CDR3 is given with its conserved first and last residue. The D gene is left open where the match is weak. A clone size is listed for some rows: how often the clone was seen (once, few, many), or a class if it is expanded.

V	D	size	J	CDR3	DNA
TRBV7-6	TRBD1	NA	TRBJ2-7	CASSHGQGYEQYF	TGTGCCAGCAGCCACGGACAGGGCTACGAGCAGTACTTC
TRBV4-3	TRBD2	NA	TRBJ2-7	CASSHPSGAYEQYF	TGCGCCAGCAGCCACCCTAGCGGGGCCTACGAGCAGTACTTC
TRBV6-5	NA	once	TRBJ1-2	CATQTLQAGGYGYTF	TGTGCCACCCAAACACTACAGGCCGGGGGCTATGGCTACACCTTC
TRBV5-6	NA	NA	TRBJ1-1	CASSLHEKYTEAFF	TGTGCCAGCAGCTTACACGAAAAATACACTGAAGCTTTCTTT
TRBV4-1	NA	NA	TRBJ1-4	CASSLGAGDEKLFF	TGCGCCAGCAGCCTTGGTGCGGGGGATGAAAAACTGTTTTTT
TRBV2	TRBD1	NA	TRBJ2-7	CASSSDRAYEQYF	TGTGCCAGCAGTTCGGACAGGGCCTACGAGCAGTACTTC
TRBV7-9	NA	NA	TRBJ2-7	CASSLLTAYEQYF	TGTGCCAGCAGCTTACTGACAGCTTACGAGCAGTACTTC
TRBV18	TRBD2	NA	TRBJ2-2	CASSPMATSGTNTGELFF	TGTGCCAGCTCACCAATGGCTACTAGCGGTACGAACACCGGGGAGCTGTTTTTT
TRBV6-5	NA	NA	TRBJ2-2	CASSYPRGVDTGELFF	TGTGCCAGCAGTTACCCTAGGGGGGTGGACACCGGGGAGCTGTTTTTT
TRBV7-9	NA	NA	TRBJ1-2	CASSVPDKTGYGYTF	TGTGCCAGCAGCGTACCTGACAAAACCGGTTATGGCTACACCTTC
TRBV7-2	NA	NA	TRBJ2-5	CASSLQGPRWEETQYF	TGTGCCAGCAGCTTACAGGGTCCGCGTTGGGAAGAGACCCAGTACTTC
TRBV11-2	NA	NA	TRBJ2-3	CASSLNVGTDTQYF	TGTGCCAGCAGCTTAAATGTGGGCACAGATACGCAGTATTTT
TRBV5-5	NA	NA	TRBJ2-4	CASSLRQDGGDIQYF	TGTGCCAGCAGCTTACGCCAGGATGGAGGAGACATTCAGTACTTC
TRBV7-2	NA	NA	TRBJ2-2	CASSLRGTGELFF	TGTGCCAGCAGTCTTCGAGGCACCGGGGAGCTGTTTTTT
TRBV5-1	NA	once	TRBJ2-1	CASSLEPGSSYNEQFF	TGCGCCAGCAGCTTGGAGCCCGGGAGCTCCTACAATGAGCAGTTCTTC
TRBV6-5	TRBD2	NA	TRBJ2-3	CASSSLAGAPYF	TGTGCCAGCAGTTCCTTAGCGGGAGCTCCGTATTTT
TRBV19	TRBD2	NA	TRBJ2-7	CASSTRSGRGEQYF	TGTGCCAGTAGCACCCGTAGCGGGAGGGGCGAGCAGTACTTC
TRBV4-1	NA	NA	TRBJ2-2	CASSQRAGGQTNTGELFF	TGCGCCAGCAGCCAACGAGCGGGCGGACAGACGAACACCGGGGAGCTGTTTTTT
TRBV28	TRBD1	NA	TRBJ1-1	CASSLKAGTGRNTEAFF	TGTGCCAGCAGTTTAAAGGCCGGGACAGGGAGAAACACTGAAGCTTTCTTT
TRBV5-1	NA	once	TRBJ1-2	CASSLAGSLNYGYTF	TGCGCCAGCAGCTTGGCCGGCTCGCTCAACTATGGCTACACCTTC
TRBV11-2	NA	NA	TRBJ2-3	CASSPNSGGSTDTQYF	TGTGCCAGCAGCCCCAATAGCGGAGGTAGCACAGATACGCAGTATTTT
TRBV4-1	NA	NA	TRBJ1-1	CASSQRTGLGGNTEAFF	TGCGCCAGCAGCCAAAGGACGGGACTAGGGGGGAACACTGAAGCTTTCTTT
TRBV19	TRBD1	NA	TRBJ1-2	CASSLTRQGDYGYTF	TGTGCCAGTAGTCTTACTCGACAGGGAGACTATGGCTACACCTTC
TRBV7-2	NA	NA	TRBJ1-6	CASSPYRNSPLHF	TGTGCCAGCAGCCCTTATAGAAATTCACCCCTCCACTTT